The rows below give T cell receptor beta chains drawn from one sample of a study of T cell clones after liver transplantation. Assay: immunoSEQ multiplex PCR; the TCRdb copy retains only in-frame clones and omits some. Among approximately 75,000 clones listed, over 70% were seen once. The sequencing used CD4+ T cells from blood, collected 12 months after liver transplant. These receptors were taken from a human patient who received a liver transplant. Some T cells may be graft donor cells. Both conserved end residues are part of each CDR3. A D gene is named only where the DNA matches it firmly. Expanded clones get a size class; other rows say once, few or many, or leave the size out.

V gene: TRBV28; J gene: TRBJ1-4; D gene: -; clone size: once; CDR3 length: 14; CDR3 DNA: TGTGCCAGCATCACTCAGGGACGCCCGGGACTTCTGTTTTTT; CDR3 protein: CASITQGRPGLLFF
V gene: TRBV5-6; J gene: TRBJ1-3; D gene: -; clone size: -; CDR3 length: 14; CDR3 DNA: TGTGCCAGCAGCTTAACTCAGGGAGGAAACACCATATATTTT; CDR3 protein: CASSLTQGGNTIYF
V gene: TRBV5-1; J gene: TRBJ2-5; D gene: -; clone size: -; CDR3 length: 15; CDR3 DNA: TGCGCCAGCAGCTTGGGGGTCAGGGTTGGGGAGACCCAGTACTTC; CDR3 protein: CASSLGVRVGETQYF
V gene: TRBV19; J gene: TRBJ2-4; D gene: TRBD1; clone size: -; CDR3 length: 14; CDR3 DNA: TGTGCCAGTAGTAGACAGGGTCTGGGGAACATTCAGTACTTC; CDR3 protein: CASSRQGLGNIQYF
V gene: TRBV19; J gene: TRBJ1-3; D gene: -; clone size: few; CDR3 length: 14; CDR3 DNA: TGTGCCAGTGACCCCGGCAGCCCTGGAAACACCATATATTTT; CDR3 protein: CASDPGSPGNTIYF
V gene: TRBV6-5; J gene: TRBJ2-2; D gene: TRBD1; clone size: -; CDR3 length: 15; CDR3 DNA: TGTGCCAGCAGTTACCGGACAGGGCTTACCGGGGAGCTGTTTTTT; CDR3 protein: CASSYRTGLTGELFF
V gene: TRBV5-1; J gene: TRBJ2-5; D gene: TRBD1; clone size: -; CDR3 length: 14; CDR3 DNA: TGCGCCAGCAGCGTAGGGACAGTTACGGAGACCCAGTACTTC; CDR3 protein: CASSVGTVTETQYF
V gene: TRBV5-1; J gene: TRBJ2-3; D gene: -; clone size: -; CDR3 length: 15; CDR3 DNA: TGCGCCAGCAGCTTTATAACTTCTAGCACAGATACGCAGTATTTT; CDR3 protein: CASSFITSSTDTQYF
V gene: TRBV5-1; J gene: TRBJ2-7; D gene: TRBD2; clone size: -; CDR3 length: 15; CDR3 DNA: TGCGCCAGCAGCTCAGGACTAGCGTTTACCTACGAGCAGTACTTC; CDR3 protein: CASSSGLAFTYEQYF
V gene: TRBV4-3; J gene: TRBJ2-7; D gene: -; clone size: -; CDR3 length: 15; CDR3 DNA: TGCGCCAGCAGCCAAGCAGGGCTAGCGATGGACGAGCAGTACTTC; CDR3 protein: CASSQAGLAMDEQYF
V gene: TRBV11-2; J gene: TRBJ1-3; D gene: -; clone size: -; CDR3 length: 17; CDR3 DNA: TGTGCCAGCAGCCCCCGGGCCCGCGCTTCCTCTGGAAACACCATATATTTT; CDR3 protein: CASSPRARASSGNTIYF
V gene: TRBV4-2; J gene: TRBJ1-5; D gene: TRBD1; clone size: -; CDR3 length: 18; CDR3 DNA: TGTGCCAGCAGCCACATACTATCCGGGACAGGGGTCAATCAGCCCCAGCATTTT; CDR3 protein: CASSHILSGTGVNQPQHF
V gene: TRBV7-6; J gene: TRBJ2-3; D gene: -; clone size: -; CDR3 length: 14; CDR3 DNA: TGTGCCAGCAGCCTAGGTGGGGGTGCAGATACGCAGTATTTT; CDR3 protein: CASSLGGGADTQYF
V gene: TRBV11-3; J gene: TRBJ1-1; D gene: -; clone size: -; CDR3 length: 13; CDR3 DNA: TGTGCCAGCAGCTTGACAGTGAACACTGAAGCTTTCTTT; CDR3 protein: CASSLTVNTEAFF
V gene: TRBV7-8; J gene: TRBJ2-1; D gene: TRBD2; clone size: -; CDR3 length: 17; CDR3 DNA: TGTGCCAGCAGCTTACGGGGGAGCGGGAGGCCTCACAATGAGCAGTTCTTC; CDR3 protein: CASSLRGSGRPHNEQFF
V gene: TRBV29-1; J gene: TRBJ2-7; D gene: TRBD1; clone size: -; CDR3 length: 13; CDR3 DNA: TGCAGCGTGGTCGACAGGGCGAACTACGAGCAGTACTTC; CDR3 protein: CSVVDRANYEQYF
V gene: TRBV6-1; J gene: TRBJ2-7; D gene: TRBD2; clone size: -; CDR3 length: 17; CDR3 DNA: TGTGCCAGCAGTGCGTCCCGCGGTAGCGGGAGATCCTACGAGCAGTACTTC; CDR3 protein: CASSASRGSGRSYEQYF
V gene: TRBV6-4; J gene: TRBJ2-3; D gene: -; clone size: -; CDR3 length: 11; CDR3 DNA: TGTGCCAGCAGTCAGGGCGATACGCAGTATTTT; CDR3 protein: CASSQGDTQYF
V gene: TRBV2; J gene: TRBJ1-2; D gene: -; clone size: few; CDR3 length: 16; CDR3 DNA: TGTGCCAGCATTTCCGGACGGGAACCGGAAATCTATGGCTACACCTTC; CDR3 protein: CASISGREPEIYGYTF
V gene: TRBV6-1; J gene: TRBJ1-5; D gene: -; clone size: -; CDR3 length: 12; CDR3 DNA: TGTGCCAGCACTTCTATCGATCAGCCCCAGCATTTT; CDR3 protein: CASTSIDQPQHF
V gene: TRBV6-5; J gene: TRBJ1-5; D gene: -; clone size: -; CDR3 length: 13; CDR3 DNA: TGTGCCAGCAGTCCCCCTCCCCCGGGGCCCCAGCATTTT; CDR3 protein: CASSPPPPGPQHF
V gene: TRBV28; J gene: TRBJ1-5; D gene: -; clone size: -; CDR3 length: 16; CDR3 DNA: TGTGCCAGCAGTTTGGTGACGGGAAAGGGCAATCAGCCCCAGCATTTT; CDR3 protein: CASSLVTGKGNQPQHF
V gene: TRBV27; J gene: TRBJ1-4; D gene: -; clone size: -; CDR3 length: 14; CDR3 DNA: TGTGCCAGCAGTTTAGGAGACTCTAATGAAAAACTGTTTTTT; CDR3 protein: CASSLGDSNEKLFF
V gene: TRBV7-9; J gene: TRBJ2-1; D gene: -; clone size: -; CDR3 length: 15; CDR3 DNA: TGTGCCAGCAGCCCGCGCCGGGGGATGTACAATGAGCAGTTCTTC; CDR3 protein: CASSPRRGMYNEQFF
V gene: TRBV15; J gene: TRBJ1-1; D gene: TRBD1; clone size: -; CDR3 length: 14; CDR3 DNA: TGTGCCACCAGCAGAGTGACAGGGGGCACTGAAGCTTTCTTT; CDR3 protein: CATSRVTGGTEAFF
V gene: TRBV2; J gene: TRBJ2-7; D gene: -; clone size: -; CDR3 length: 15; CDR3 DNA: TGTGCCAGCAGTGCCGTGGACAACCCTTTATACGAGCAGTACTTC; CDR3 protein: CASSAVDNPLYEQYF
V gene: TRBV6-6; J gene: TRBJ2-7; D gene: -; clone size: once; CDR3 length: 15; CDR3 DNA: TGTGCCAGCAGTTCCTCTCGGGGCCCTTCCTACGAGCAGTACTTC; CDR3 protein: CASSSSRGPSYEQYF
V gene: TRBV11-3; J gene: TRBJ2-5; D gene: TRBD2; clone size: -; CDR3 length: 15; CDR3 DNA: TGTGCCAGCAGCTCGGGACGGGAGGACCAAGAGACCCAGTACTTC; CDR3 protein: CASSSGREDQETQYF
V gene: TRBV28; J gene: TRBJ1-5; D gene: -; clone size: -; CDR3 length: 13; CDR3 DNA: TGTGCCAGCAGCCCGCCCAGGAATCAGCCCCAGCATTTT; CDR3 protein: CASSPPRNQPQHF
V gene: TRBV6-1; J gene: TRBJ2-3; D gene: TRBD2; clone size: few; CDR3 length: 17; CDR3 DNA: TGTGCCAGCAGTGAAAGCGGACTAGCTTCTAGCACAGATACGCAGTATTTT; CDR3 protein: CASSESGLASSTDTQYF
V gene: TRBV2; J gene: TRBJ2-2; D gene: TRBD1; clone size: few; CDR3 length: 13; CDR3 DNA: TGTGCCGGCCGACAGGGAGAAACCGGGGAGCTGTTTTTT; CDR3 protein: CAGRQGETGELFF
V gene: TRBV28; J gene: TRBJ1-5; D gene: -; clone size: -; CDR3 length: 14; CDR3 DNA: TGTGCCAGCAGTTTAAGGTATTCATATCAGCCCCAGCATTTT; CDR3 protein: CASSLRYSYQPQHF
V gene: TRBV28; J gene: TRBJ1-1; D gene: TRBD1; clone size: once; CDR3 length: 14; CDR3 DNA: TGTGCCAGCAGTTTACGACAGGGGAGGACTGAAGCTTTCTTT; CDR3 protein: CASSLRQGRTEAFF
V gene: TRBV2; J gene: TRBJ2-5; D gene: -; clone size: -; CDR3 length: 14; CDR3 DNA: TGTGCCAGCAGTGATCGGGAGTACCAAGAGACCCAGTACTTC; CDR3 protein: CASSDREYQETQYF
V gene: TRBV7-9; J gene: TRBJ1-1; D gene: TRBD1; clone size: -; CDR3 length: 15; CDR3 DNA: TGTGCCAGCAGCCTTCGACAGGGAATGGACACTGAAGCTTTCTTT; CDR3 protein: CASSLRQGMDTEAFF
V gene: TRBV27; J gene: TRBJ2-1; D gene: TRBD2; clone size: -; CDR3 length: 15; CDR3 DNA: TGTGCCAGCATGCGTCCGGGGGGGACCTACAATGAGCAGTTCTTC; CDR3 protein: CASMRPGGTYNEQFF
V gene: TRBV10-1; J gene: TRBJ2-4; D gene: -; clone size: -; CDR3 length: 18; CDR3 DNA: TGCGCCACCTCCCCAGGTCCGGGGCAACAGGTACCCCCAAACATTCAGTACTTC; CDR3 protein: CATSPGPGQQVPPNIQYF
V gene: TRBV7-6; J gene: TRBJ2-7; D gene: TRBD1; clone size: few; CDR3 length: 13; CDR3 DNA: TGTGCCAGCCGGACAGGGCCCTCCTACGAGCAGTACTTC; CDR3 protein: CASRTGPSYEQYF
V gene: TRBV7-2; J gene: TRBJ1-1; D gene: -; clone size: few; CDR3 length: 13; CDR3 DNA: TGTGCCAGCAGCTTAGATCCTAACACTGAAGCTTTCTTT; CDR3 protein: CASSLDPNTEAFF
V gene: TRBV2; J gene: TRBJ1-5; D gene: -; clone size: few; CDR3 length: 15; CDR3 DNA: TGTGCCAGCCACCCGGCAGGACGGAGCAATCAGCCCCAGCATTTT; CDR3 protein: CASHPAGRSNQPQHF
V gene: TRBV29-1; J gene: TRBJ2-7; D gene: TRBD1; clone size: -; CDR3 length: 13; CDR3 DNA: TGCAGCGTTATCCAGGGGGTGGCCTACGAGCAGTACTTC; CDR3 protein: CSVIQGVAYEQYF
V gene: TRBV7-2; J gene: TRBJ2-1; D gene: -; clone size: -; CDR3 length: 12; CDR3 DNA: TGTGCCAGCAGCCCCTTTTCGGGACAGCAGTTCTTC; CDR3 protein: CASSPFSGQQFF
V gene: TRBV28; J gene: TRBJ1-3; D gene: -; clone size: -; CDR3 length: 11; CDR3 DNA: TGTGCCAGCGGCAAGGGTCACACCATATATTTT; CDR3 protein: CASGKGHTIYF
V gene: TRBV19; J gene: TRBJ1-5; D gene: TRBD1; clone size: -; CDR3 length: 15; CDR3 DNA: TGTGCCAGTAGTCTCCAAGGGGGCGTGGGCCAGCCCCAGCATTTT; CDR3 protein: CASSLQGGVGQPQHF
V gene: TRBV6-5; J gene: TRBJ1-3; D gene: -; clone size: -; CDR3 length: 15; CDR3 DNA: TGTGCCAGCAGGCGACAGGTTAACTCTGGAAACACCATATATTTT; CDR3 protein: CASRRQVNSGNTIYF
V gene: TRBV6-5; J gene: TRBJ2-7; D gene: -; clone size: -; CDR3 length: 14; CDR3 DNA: TGTGCCAGCAGGAACCCAGGGGCCCCCTACGAGCAGTACTTC; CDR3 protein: CASRNPGAPYEQYF
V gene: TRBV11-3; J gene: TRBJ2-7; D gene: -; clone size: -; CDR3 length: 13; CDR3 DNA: TGTGCCAGCAGCCCTTTTGAGGGCCACGAGCAGTACTTC; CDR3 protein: CASSPFEGHEQYF
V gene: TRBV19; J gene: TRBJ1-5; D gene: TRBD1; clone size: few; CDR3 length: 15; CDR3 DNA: TGTGCCACCTCGGCTGGACAGGTCAGACATCAGCCCCAGCATTTT; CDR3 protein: CATSAGQVRHQPQHF
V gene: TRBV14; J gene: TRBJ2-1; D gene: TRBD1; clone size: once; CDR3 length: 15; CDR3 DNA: TGTGCCAGCAGCCGAGGGGGACAGGGGTACAATGAGCAGTTCTTC; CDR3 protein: CASSRGGQGYNEQFF
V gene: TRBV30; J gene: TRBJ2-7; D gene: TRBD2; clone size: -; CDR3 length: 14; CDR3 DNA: TGTGCCTGGAGTAAGCGAGCGGGAGTTTACGAGCAGTACTTC; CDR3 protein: CAWSKRAGVYEQYF
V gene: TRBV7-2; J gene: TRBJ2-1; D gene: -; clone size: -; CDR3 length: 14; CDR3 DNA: TGTGCCAGCAGCTTCCCAGGAATCTACAATGAGCAGTTCTTC; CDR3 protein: CASSFPGIYNEQFF